This T cell receptor (beta chain) was profiled in a study of blood T cell repertoires in COVID-19. Study-wide context: COVID-19 samples from acute and convalescent phases originated in the United States, Italy and Spain. Nucleic acid was either cDNA or gDNA, and it came from T cells, B-cell-depleted T cells, or PBMCs.

Original processing notes: Amplification of reference gene primers was used by the study to estimate nucleated cell counts. Measured with immunoSEQ multiplex PCR; TCRdb has only the in-frame clones, and not every one. V, J and clone size were drawn from that table, and D and trimming were deduced from the DNA. The sample holds around 83,000 clones; over 65% are singletons and the top ten take approximately 14%. Germline V gene lookup returns CDR1 LNHDA and CDR2 SQIVND (reference sequence). V was clipped by 4 bases and J by 0 bases, with 7 bases between them. CDR3 length: 15 residues. The sequencing input was peripheral blood. This chain uses TRBV19 with TRBJ2-6; D is ambiguous. The receptor was derived from a woman in her 70s with acute or convalescent COVID-19. This CDR3 reads CASSTWLSGANVLTF. DNA of the CDR3: TGTGCCAGTAGTACCTGGCTCTCTGGGGCCAACGTCCTGACTTTC.